Presented here are 21 T cell receptor beta chains from one specimen sequenced in a study of blood T cell repertoires in COVID-19. This table comes from immunoSEQ multiplex PCR, and its TCRdb copy is limited to in-frame clones, with some not included. Among roughly 84,000 clones listed, 70% to 90% were seen once. Material: peripheral blood. The receptors were gathered from a woman older than 75 with acute or convalescent COVID-19.

The rearrangement uses TRBV2 and TRBJ1-2, with D perhaps TRBD1 (5 bases). The V gene lost 7 bases and the J gene lost 8 bases, with 11 bases spanning the gap. This CDR3 has 11 amino acids. Germline V lookup: CDR1 SNHLY, CDR2 FYNNEI. CDR3 region: CASTPWGGYTF. In DNA form, the CDR3 reads TGTGCCAGCACACCTTGGGGCGGCTACACCTTC.

V usage is TRBV6-5 and J usage is TRBJ1-6, with D maybe TRBD1 (6 bases). This CDR3 has 14 amino acids. From germline, CDR1 is MNHEY and CDR2 SVGAGI. Trimming cost V 2 bases and J 8 bases, with 10 bases left between them. The CDR3 loop is CASSYQGMDSPLHF. The CDR3 DNA sequence: TGTGCCAGCAGTTACCAGGGGATGGATTCACCCCTCCACTTT.

The gene calls are TRBV11-2 and TRBJ2-7; TRBD1 might be the D (5 bases). The germline V gene encodes CDR1 SGHAT and CDR2 FQNNGV. This CDR3 is built from 13 residues. The ends were cut back, 1 base at V and 3 bases at J, with 7 bases in the middle. The CDR3 spells CASSLGQFYEQYF. DNA of the CDR3: TGTGCCAGCAGCTTAGGACAGTTCTACGAGCAGTACTTC.

The genes are TRBV28 and TRBJ2-1, with 9 bases aligning to TRBD1. V was pared by 5 bases and J by 6 bases, with 8 bases of the junction left unmatched. This CDR3 comprises 15 residues. CDR1 is MDHEN and CDR2 is SYDVKM in the germline V gene. The CDR3 bases are TGTGCCAGCAGTAAGGACAGGGGCCTACTCAATGAGCAGTTCTTC. This translates into CASSKDRGLLNEQFF.

This clone has more than one count but fewer than ten. The CDR3 sequence is CARSYPGTGHSNQPQHF. For the CDR3, the DNA is TGTGCCAGAAGTTATCCTGGGACAGGTCATAGCAATCAGCCCCAGCATTTT. The V call is TRBV5-3, the J call TRBJ1-5; 8 bases align to TRBD1. TRBV5-3 is placed among ORFs of uncertain function. This CDR3 is built from 17 residues. The J segment lost 0 bases and the V segment lost 5 bases, leaving 10 bases of the junction unmatched.

The chain uses TRBV6-2 or TRBV6-3 and TRBJ1-1; 7 positions match TRBD1. V lost 6 bases and J lost 0; bases outside the gene matches: 10. The length of the CDR3 is 16 residues. Germline values: CDR1 MNHEY, CDR2 SVGEGT. The CDR3 region has the DNA TGTGCCAGCAGCTATCCCTCCGGGACAGTGAACACTGAAGCTTTCTTT. Its translation: CASSYPSGTVNTEAFF.

The rearrangement links TRBV6-5 to TRBJ1-6, with TRBD1 matching over 7 bases. CDR1 is MNHEY, CDR2 SVGAGI, per germline. The J segment lost 2 bases and the V segment lost 3 bases, leaving 4 bases of the junction unmatched. The CDR3 extends over 16 amino acids. The CDR3 DNA follows: TGTGCCAGCAGTTATCGGGACAGAACCTATAATTCACCCCTCCACTTT. As protein: CASSYRDRTYNSPLHF.

The genes are TRBV11-2 and TRBJ1-1; 10 bases are a match to TRBD1. The CDR3 covers 15 residues. Losses at the gene ends were 1 base for V and 7 bases for J; bases not matched to a gene: 6. Germline V CDR1 and CDR2: SGHAT, FQNNGV. The CDR3 loop reads CASSLVGQGRGEAFF. The CDR3 nucleotides read TGTGCCAGCAGCTTAGTGGGACAGGGGAGAGGTGAAGCTTTCTTT.

This clone was observed a single time. V is TRBV24-1 and J is TRBJ2-1; D not certain. The CDR3 extends over 14 amino acids. Germline lookup yields CDR1 KGHDR and CDR2 SFDVKD. V lost 1 base and J 4 bases, leaving 7 bases between the germline ends. The CDR3: CATSDLSEYNEQFF. In nucleotides, the CDR3 is TGTGCCACCAGTGATTTATCTGAGTACAATGAGCAGTTCTTC.

J is TRBJ2-2 and V is TRBV11-3; D is unresolved. CDR3 length: 13 residues. Trimming took 5 bases from V and 3 from J, leaving 7 bases between them. Germline CDR1 reads SGHNT; CDR2 reads YENEEA. CDR3 DNA sequence: TGTGCCAGCAGCGTTGCAGACACCGGGGAGCTGTTTTTT. Amino acid sequence: CASSVADTGELFF.

The V call is TRBV7-8, the J call TRBJ2-5; D perhaps matches TRBD2 (5 bases). The length of the CDR3 is 15 residues. Germline V lookup: CDR1 SGHVS, CDR2 FQNEAQ. The V end was cut by 0 bases, the J end by 2 bases, with 10 bases between. CDR3 nucleotide sequence: TGTGCCAGCAGCTTAGCGAGGGCGAATCAAGAGACCCAGTACTTC. It codes for CASSLARANQETQYF.

This clone appeared once. This rearrangement joins TRBV7-9 to TRBJ1-1, with D possibly matching TRBD1 (5 bases). The length of the CDR3 is 12 residues. CDR1 and CDR2 (germline): SEHNR, FQNEAQ (reference sequence). The ends were cut back, 5 bases at V and 5 bases at J, with 9 bases in the middle. The CDR3 DNA follows: TGTGCCAGCAGCCCTGGGGGGACTGAAGCTTTCTTT. Translating it yields CASSPGGTEAFF.

The chain links TRBV6-5 to TRBJ1-5; a weak D match, TRBD1 (6 bases). Germline-derived CDR1 and CDR2 are MNHEY and SVGAGI. The V end lost 5 bases, the J end lost 6 bases, and 11 bases lay between the germline ends. The CDR3 has 13 residues. CDR3 residues: CASSQGLGQPQHF. In DNA form, the CDR3 reads TGTGCCAGCAGTCAGGGGCTGGGTCAGCCCCAGCATTTT.

The gene calls are TRBV5-6 and TRBJ1-1, with D possibly being TRBD1 (5 bases). Germline V gives CDR1 SGHDT, CDR2 YYEEEE. The CDR3 runs to 13 residues. V lost 10 bases and J 4 bases, leaving 17 bases between the germline ends. The CDR3 bases are TGTGCCTCCCGGGACTGGGGCAGCACTGAAGCTTTCTTT. It specifies CASRDWGSTEAFF.

In its sample, this clone was seen once. The chain uses TRBV11-3 and TRBJ2-5; 9 bases match TRBD2. The CDR3 is 17 amino acids. After removal of 5 bases from V and 2 bases from J, the junction contained 12 bases not matched to a gene. Looked up from germline, CDR1 is SGHNT and CDR2 is YENEEA. The CDR3 reads CASSRRGGSGGQETQYF. For the CDR3, the DNA is TGTGCCAGCAGCCGCCGGGGGGGTAGCGGGGGTCAAGAGACCCAGTACTTC.

The chain employs TRBV28 and TRBJ1-1; D is perhaps TRBD1 (6 bases). The V end lost 10 bases, the J end lost 3 bases, and 15 bases lay between the germline ends. Per the germline V gene, CDR1 is MDHEN and CDR2 is SYDVKM. The CDR3 extends over 13 amino acids. The CDR3 DNA follows: TGTGCCACTTGCCCGGGGACATACACTGAAGCTTTCTTT. Translating it yields CATCPGTYTEAFF.

J is TRBJ1-4 and V is TRBV11-3; the match to TRBD1 covers 10 bases. The CDR3 spans 16 residues. Trimming took 5 bases from V and 6 from J; bases not matched to a gene: 9. From germline, CDR1 is SGHNT and CDR2 YENEEA. The CDR3 sequence is CASSPSGQGTDEKLFF. In DNA form, the CDR3 reads TGTGCCAGCAGCCCCTCGGGACAGGGGACCGATGAAAAACTGTTTTTT.

V gene TRBV6-1 combines with J gene TRBJ1-2; 7 nucleotides align to TRBD1. The junction had 2 bases not matched to a gene; V was cut back by 1 base and J by 0 bases. The germline CDR1 and CDR2 sequences are MNHNS and SASEGT. This CDR3 is built from 15 residues. This CDR3 reads CASSEGQGTNYGYTF. For the CDR3, the DNA is TGTGCCAGCAGTGAAGGACAGGGTACTAACTATGGCTACACCTTC.

This chain uses TRBV5-1 with TRBJ1-4; D not certain. CDR1 SGHRS and CDR2 YFSETQ come from the germline V gene. Trimming pared 6 bases from V and 4 bases from J, leaving 13 bases between. The length of the CDR3 is 14 residues. CDR3: CASTSSTRNEKLFF. In DNA, the CDR3 is TGCGCCAGCACTTCCTCGACACGTAATGAAAAACTGTTTTTT.

This clone occurred once. This chain links TRBV6-2 or TRBV6-3 with TRBJ2-2; 11 bases are a match to TRBD2. Germline CDR1 reads MNHEY; CDR2 reads SVGEGT. The V gene end was trimmed by 5 bases and the J gene end by 3 bases; junction bases not matched to a gene: 8. The CDR3 length is 17 residues. CDR3 amino acids: CASSQTELAGDTGELFF. The CDR3 DNA is TGTGCCAGCAGTCAGACCGAACTAGCGGGGGACACCGGGGAGCTGTTTTTT.

This chain joins TRBV11-2 and TRBJ2-1; weak D call: TRBD1 (5 bases). The CDR3 sequence is 17 residues long. Trimming removed 2 bases from V and 1 base from J, with 15 bases in between. Germline lookup yields CDR1 SGHAT and CDR2 FQNNGV. CDR3 protein: CASSLRPTVGSYNEQFF. CDR3 bases: TGTGCCAGCAGCTTAAGACCGACAGTTGGTTCCTACAATGAGCAGTTCTTC.